This entry is about one T cell receptor beta chain. What it binds is not known. Clones were sequenced by immunoSEQ multiplex PCR, and TCRdb holds only the in-frame ones, with some missing. The data show 92,000 or so clones, over 70% seen once. Time point noted: baseline, week 1 (first vaccination visit). The treatment was: pre-vaccination baseline after standard-of-care therapy. The data derive from a study of a mutant IDH1 vaccine in newly diagnosed glioma. The overall study: Mean patient age was about 40 years; roughly 62% were male and around 40% female. It was radiotherapy, temozolomide, or both that patients received previously, with most receiving both. General study results and limits: Seemingly, pseudoprogression had no relation to changes in the top peripheral T cell clonotypes.

This CDR3 is 15 amino acids long. From germline, CDR1 is MGHDK and CDR2 SYGVNS. V lost 4 bases to trimming and J lost 0 bases, with 10 bases between them. The chain employs TRBV25-1 and TRBJ1-5; D unresolved. This TCR came from a man aged 35-49 years with glioma. Some clones in this sample may be carry-over from other donors' samples. The sequencing here drew on PBMCs, taken from a glioma patient treated with radiotherapy, temozolomide or both. This CDR3 is CASSAAGHSNQPQHF. CDR3 coding DNA: TGTGCCAGCAGTGCGGCAGGTCATAGCAATCAGCCCCAGCATTTT.